The entry below gives a single T cell receptor (beta chain) sequence along with its context. Other DNA sequences in the same sample also yield this CDR3. J lost 3 bases, V lost 1 base, and 2 bases had no gene match. CDR3 length equals 14 residues. Per germline, CDR1 SGHRS and CDR2 YFSETQ. The data were obtained in a study of blood T cell repertoires in COVID-19. Clones were sequenced by immunoSEQ multiplex PCR, and TCRdb holds only the in-frame ones, with some missing. The sample contains roughly 100,000 clones, about four fifths of which appear only once. The source of this sequence is an elderly woman with acute or convalescent COVID-19. The chain combines TRBV5-1 with TRBJ2-3; 7 bases align to TRBD1. Sequencing was done on a sample of peripheral blood. CDR3 region: CASSLRGLTDTQYF. CDR3 bases: TGCGCCAGCAGCTTGAGGGGGCTAACAGATACGCAGTATTTT.